This is a list of T cell receptor beta chains from one sample in a study of long-term antiretroviral therapy in people with HIV. The table came from immunoSEQ multiplex PCR; TCRdb's copy has only in-frame clones and leaves some out. In the table there are 30,000 to 40,000 clones, roughly 85% of which are singletons. The sequenced sample was unsorted PBMCs, obtained about 3.5 years after starting antiretroviral therapy. Receptor source: a man younger than 30 with HIV. Both conserved end residues are part of each CDR3. Each record gives: D gene, V gene, J gene, clone size, CDR3 protein, CDR3 DNA. The D gene is left open where the match is weak. Clone size, where shown, is once, few, many, or a class for clones that have expanded.

D gene: .
V gene: TRBV7-2
J gene: TRBJ2-7
clone size: .
CDR3 protein: CASSYGSGYEQYF
CDR3 DNA: TGTGCCAGCAGCTACGGCAGCGGCTACGAGCAGTACTTC

D gene: .
V gene: TRBV5-1
J gene: TRBJ1-1
clone size: .
CDR3 protein: CASRFNGNLNTEAFF
CDR3 DNA: TGCGCCAGCAGATTCAACGGGAACCTGAACACTGAAGCTTTCTTT

D gene: TRBD1
V gene: TRBV6-5
J gene: TRBJ1-1
clone size: .
CDR3 protein: CASSYQGAGNTEAFF
CDR3 DNA: TGTGCCAGCAGTTACCAGGGGGCGGGGAACACTGAAGCTTTCTTT

D gene: TRBD1
V gene: TRBV12-5
J gene: TRBJ2-7
clone size: .
CDR3 protein: CASGLVGSDRVRPPYEQYF
CDR3 DNA: TGTGCTAGTGGTTTGGTGGGCTCGGACAGGGTCCGCCCCCCCTACGAGCAGTACTTC

D gene: .
V gene: TRBV15
J gene: TRBJ2-1
clone size: .
CDR3 protein: CATSSHREGNEQFF
CDR3 DNA: TGTGCCACCAGCAGCCACAGGGAAGGCAATGAGCAGTTCTTC

D gene: TRBD2
V gene: TRBV9
J gene: TRBJ2-7
clone size: .
CDR3 protein: CASSSLAESSYEQYF
CDR3 DNA: TGTGCCAGCAGCAGCCTAGCGGAGAGCTCCTACGAGCAGTACTTC

D gene: .
V gene: TRBV28
J gene: TRBJ1-5
clone size: .
CDR3 protein: CASSLAGSNQPQHF
CDR3 DNA: TGTGCCAGCAGTTTAGCCGGGAGCAATCAGCCCCAGCATTTT

D gene: .
V gene: TRBV7-6
J gene: TRBJ2-3
clone size: few
CDR3 protein: CASSPLGANSRDTQYF
CDR3 DNA: TGTGCCAGCAGCCCCCTTGGAGCTAACTCCCGGGATACGCAGTATTTT

D gene: .
V gene: TRBV7-2
J gene: TRBJ1-2
clone size: .
CDR3 protein: CASSLGKEYGYTF
CDR3 DNA: TGTGCCAGCAGCCTCGGGAAGGAGTATGGCTACACCTTC

D gene: TRBD1
V gene: TRBV4-3
J gene: TRBJ1-1
clone size: .
CDR3 protein: CASSQDGQVEAFF
CDR3 DNA: TGCGCCAGCAGCCAAGACGGACAGGTCGAAGCTTTCTTT

D gene: .
V gene: TRBV6-5
J gene: TRBJ2-1
clone size: .
CDR3 protein: CASRRGGTYNEQFF
CDR3 DNA: TGTGCCAGCAGAAGGGGGGGCACCTACAATGAGCAGTTCTTC

D gene: TRBD1
V gene: TRBV9
J gene: TRBJ1-2
clone size: .
CDR3 protein: CASSGQGADGYTF
CDR3 DNA: TGTGCCAGCAGCGGGCAGGGGGCAGACGGCTACACCTTC

D gene: .
V gene: TRBV19
J gene: TRBJ2-7
clone size: few
CDR3 protein: CASSIGQGSSYEQYF
CDR3 DNA: TGTGCCAGTAGTATAGGCCAGGGGAGCTCCTACGAGCAGTACTTC

D gene: .
V gene: TRBV5-1
J gene: TRBJ1-2
clone size: .
CDR3 protein: CASSPQVGWGGAYGYTF
CDR3 DNA: TGCGCCAGCAGCCCCCAAGTGGGATGGGGGGGAGCCTATGGCTACACCTTC

D gene: .
V gene: TRBV7-9
J gene: TRBJ1-1
clone size: .
CDR3 protein: CASSAGRVNTEAFF
CDR3 DNA: TGTGCCAGCAGCGCGGGACGGGTGAACACTGAAGCTTTCTTT

D gene: TRBD1
V gene: TRBV19
J gene: TRBJ2-7
clone size: .
CDR3 protein: CASSIRQGSEQYF
CDR3 DNA: TGTGCCAGTAGTATCCGACAGGGCAGCGAGCAGTACTTC

D gene: TRBD2
V gene: TRBV9
J gene: TRBJ2-7
clone size: .
CDR3 protein: CASSGGLALDEQYF
CDR3 DNA: TGTGCCAGCAGCGGGGGACTAGCTCTCGACGAGCAGTACTTC

D gene: .
V gene: TRBV19
J gene: TRBJ1-4
clone size: .
CDR3 protein: CASTTVAGSGLFF
CDR3 DNA: TGTGCCAGTACCACCGTCGCCGGAAGCGGGCTGTTTTTT

D gene: .
V gene: TRBV28
J gene: TRBJ2-5
clone size: .
CDR3 protein: CASRVGRDYQETQYF
CDR3 DNA: TGTGCCAGCAGGGTTGGCAGGGACTACCAAGAGACCCAGTACTTC

D gene: .
V gene: TRBV9
J gene: TRBJ1-1
clone size: .
CDR3 protein: CASSAVGVPGLNTEAFF
CDR3 DNA: TGTGCCAGCAGCGCAGTGGGTGTCCCTGGGCTGAACACTGAAGCTTTCTTT

D gene: .
V gene: TRBV2
J gene: TRBJ2-7
clone size: .
CDR3 protein: CASRARGYEQYF
CDR3 DNA: TGTGCCAGCAGAGCCAGGGGCTACGAGCAGTACTTC

D gene: .
V gene: TRBV5-6
J gene: TRBJ2-2
clone size: .
CDR3 protein: CASSRDTGELFF
CDR3 DNA: TGTGCCAGCAGCCGGGACACCGGGGAGCTGTTTTTT

D gene: .
V gene: TRBV5-1
J gene: TRBJ2-7
clone size: .
CDR3 protein: CASSYTDGEQYF
CDR3 DNA: TGCGCCAGCAGCTACACAGACGGCGAGCAGTACTTC

D gene: TRBD2
V gene: TRBV7-3
J gene: TRBJ2-7
clone size: .
CDR3 protein: CASSEGPGGPEEQYF
CDR3 DNA: TGTGCCAGCAGCGAGGGCCCGGGAGGGCCGGAAGAGCAGTACTTC

D gene: .
V gene: TRBV28
J gene: TRBJ2-7
clone size: .
CDR3 protein: CASSRQRNLFYEQYF
CDR3 DNA: TGTGCCAGCAGTAGACAGAGAAATTTGTTCTACGAGCAGTACTTC

D gene: .
V gene: TRBV10-3
J gene: TRBJ1-2
clone size: .
CDR3 protein: CAISESRVGANYGYTF
CDR3 DNA: TGTGCCATCAGTGAGTCGAGAGTCGGAGCTAACTATGGCTACACCTTC

D gene: .
V gene: TRBV7-9
J gene: TRBJ2-1
clone size: .
CDR3 protein: CASSLAGRVDEQFF
CDR3 DNA: TGTGCCAGCAGCTTAGCAGGTAGGGTTGATGAGCAGTTCTTC

D gene: .
V gene: TRBV19
J gene: TRBJ1-2
clone size: .
CDR3 protein: CASSGNNYGYTF
CDR3 DNA: TGTGCCAGTAGCGGCAACAACTATGGCTACACCTTC

D gene: .
V gene: TRBV28
J gene: TRBJ2-7
clone size: .
CDR3 protein: CASSLDPLSEQYF
CDR3 DNA: TGTGCCAGCAGTTTAGATCCTCTGAGCGAGCAGTACTTC

D gene: .
V gene: TRBV4-1
J gene: TRBJ1-1
clone size: .
CDR3 protein: CASSQEAGHGTEAFF
CDR3 DNA: TGCGCCAGCAGCCAAGAGGCGGGGCATGGCACTGAAGCTTTCTTT

D gene: .
V gene: TRBV18
J gene: TRBJ1-1
clone size: .
CDR3 protein: CASSPLEGRTEAFF
CDR3 DNA: TGTGCCAGCTCACCACTAGAGGGGAGAACTGAAGCTTTCTTT

D gene: TRBD2
V gene: TRBV10-3
J gene: TRBJ2-7
clone size: .
CDR3 protein: CAISFRTRGLYEQYF
CDR3 DNA: TGTGCCATCAGCTTCCGGACTAGGGGCTTGTACGAGCAGTACTTC

D gene: .
V gene: TRBV6-1
J gene: TRBJ2-2
clone size: .
CDR3 protein: CASRPPPGELFF
CDR3 DNA: TGTGCCAGCAGGCCGCCTCCTGGGGAGCTGTTTTTT

D gene: .
V gene: TRBV14
J gene: TRBJ1-1
clone size: .
CDR3 protein: CASSQGLGSGGAGAFF
CDR3 DNA: TGTGCCAGCAGCCAAGGTTTGGGGTCCGGGGGCGCAGGGGCTTTCTTT

D gene: .
V gene: TRBV19
J gene: TRBJ1-2
clone size: .
CDR3 protein: CASSFGPQALYGYTF
CDR3 DNA: TGTGCCAGTAGTTTCGGACCCCAAGCCCTCTATGGCTACACCTTC

D gene: .
V gene: TRBV7-6
J gene: TRBJ1-2
clone size: few
CDR3 protein: CASSLNPNYGYTF
CDR3 DNA: TGTGCCAGCAGCTTGAATCCTAACTATGGCTACACCTTC

D gene: .
V gene: TRBV5-6
J gene: TRBJ2-7
clone size: .
CDR3 protein: CASRFTSAGRYLYEQYF
CDR3 DNA: TGTGCCAGCAGATTTACCTCGGCGGGACGGTATCTCTACGAGCAGTACTTC

D gene: TRBD2
V gene: TRBV27
J gene: TRBJ2-1
clone size: .
CDR3 protein: CASSSRLAGEHYNEQFF
CDR3 DNA: TGTGCCAGCAGCTCAAGGCTAGCGGGGGAACACTACAATGAGCAGTTCTTC

D gene: .
V gene: TRBV6-1
J gene: TRBJ1-5
clone size: .
CDR3 protein: CASSEAEIWDQPQHF
CDR3 DNA: TGTGCCAGCAGTGAAGCGGAAATCTGGGATCAGCCCCAGCATTTT

D gene: .
V gene: TRBV29-1
J gene: TRBJ1-2
clone size: .
CDR3 protein: CSVGVQEYYGTDGYTF
CDR3 DNA: TGCAGCGTCGGCGTTCAGGAGTACTATGGGACTGATGGCTACACCTTC

D gene: .
V gene: TRBV27
J gene: TRBJ2-7
clone size: .
CDR3 protein: CASSDSFPSYEQYF
CDR3 DNA: TGTGCCAGCAGCGACAGCTTCCCCTCCTACGAGCAGTACTTC